These 24 T cell receptor beta chains share one sample of origin, sequenced in a study of OX40 agonist ivuxolimab in advanced cancers. The method was immunoSEQ multiplex PCR; TCRdb's version includes in-frame clones alone and lacks a portion of them. The data show 40,000 to 45,000 clones, with approximately 90% seen just once and over 5.5% held by the top ten. The material was CD4+ or CD8+ T cells sorted from blood, obtained in a trial of the OX40 agonist ivuxolimab. The receptors shown here come from an adult with an advanced solid tumor such as melanoma, head and neck, liver or kidney cancer.

The chain combines TRBV9 with TRBJ1-3, with 9 bases that match TRBD1. V lost 0 bases and J lost 2; bases outside the gene matches: 0. The CDR3 extends over 15 amino acids. The germline CDR1 and CDR2 sequences are SGDLS and YYNGEE. CDR3 in amino acids: CASSVGTGAGNTIYF. CDR3 DNA sequence: TGTGCCAGCAGCGTAGGGACAGGGGCTGGAAACACCATATATTTT.

The chain joins TRBV6-1 to TRBJ2-7; TRBD2 agrees at 7 bases. Germline CDR1 and CDR2: MNHNS and SASEGT. V dropped 8 bases and J dropped 6; count of bases not matched to a gene: 13. The CDR3 totals 14 residues. CDR3 DNA: TGTGCCAGCGGACCGGGAGGTCAGATGGGCGAGCAGTACTTC. Residues: CASGPGGQMGEQYF.

In its sample, this clone was seen once. The chain uses TRBV6-5 and TRBJ2-3; 8 positions agree with TRBD1. Germline V lookup: CDR1 MNHEY, CDR2 SVGAGI. V was clipped by 5 bases and J by 7 bases; unmatched bases: 5. This CDR3 has 13 amino acids. The CDR3: CASSRTGPNTQYF. The CDR3 region has the DNA TGTGCCAGCAGTAGGACAGGGCCCAATACGCAGTATTTT.

The V and J genes are TRBV19 and TRBJ1-1, with 8 bases lining up with TRBD1. Trimming took 5 bases from V and 4 from J; bases not matched to a gene: 6. Looked up from germline, CDR1 is LNHDA and CDR2 is SQIVND (reference sequence). The CDR3 extends over 14 amino acids. CDR3 region: CASSLQGAGTEAFF. The CDR3 DNA reads as TGTGCCAGTAGTCTCCAGGGGGCAGGCACTGAAGCTTTCTTT.

This chain links TRBV30 with TRBJ1-2; D unresolved. V was shortened by 3 bases and J by 6 bases, with 11 bases between the two germline ends. Germline assignment: CDR1 GTSNPN and CDR2 SVGIG (reference sequence). This CDR3 spans 12 amino acids. In DNA form, the CDR3 reads TGTGCCTGGAGGTCCGGAGGTAATGGCTACACCTTC. Amino acid sequence: CAWRSGGNGYTF.

This sequence joins TRBV7-9 and TRBJ2-7; the D is unclear. The CDR3 length is 13 residues. Deletions cut 7 bases from V and 2 bases from J, with 12 bases between. Germline V lookup: CDR1 SEHNR, CDR2 FQNEAQ (reference sequence). The CDR3, as DNA: TGTGCCAGCAACCGTGACCAGGCCTACGAGCAGTACTTC. It yields the protein CASNRDQAYEQYF.

The J gene is TRBJ1-4, the V gene TRBV4-1; no reliable D call. With 0 bases removed from V and 8 bases from J, the gap between germline ends came to 7 bases. The germline V gene encodes CDR1 MGHRA and CDR2 YSYEKL. The CDR3 is 13 residues long. CDR3 DNA: TGCGCCAGCAGCCAAGATAGGTGGGAAAAACTGTTTTTT. It encodes CASSQDRWEKLFF.

On this clone: The same CDR3 can be traced to other DNA sequences in this sample. The V call is TRBV5-1, the J call TRBJ2-2, with D uncertain. Trimming took off 0 bases at V and 6 bases at J, with 6 bases between the two ends. CDR1 and CDR2 (germline): SGHRS, YFSETQ. The CDR3 loop spans 13 amino acids. This chain's CDR3 is CASSLAGPGELFF. The DNA of the CDR3 is TGCGCCAGCAGCTTGGCAGGCCCCGGGGAGCTGTTTTTT. Looking up the rest from reference TRBV5-1 and TRBJ2-2 gives the full variable domain: KAGVTQTPRYLIKTRGQQVTLSCSPISGHRSVSWYQQTPGQGLQFLFEYFSETQRNKGNFPGRFSGRQFSNSRSEMNVSTLELGDSALYLCASSLAGPGELFFGEGSRLTVL.

CDR3 sequence: CASSPLRQGYEQYF. The CDR3 nucleotides read TGCGCCAGCAGCCCTTTGAGACAGGGGTACGAGCAGTACTTC. The chain is built from TRBV10-1 and TRBJ2-7, with 8 nucleotides matching TRBD1. CDR3 size: 14 residues. With V trimmed by 6 bases and J by 4 bases, 8 bases remained unmatched. The germline gives CDR1 WNHNN, CDR2 SYGVQD (reference sequence).

The V and J genes are TRBV25-1 and TRBJ2-7, with a tentative D call TRBD2 (5 bases). Trimming removed 6 bases from V and 0 bases from J, with 12 bases in between. Germline V gives CDR1 MGHDK, CDR2 SYGVNS. The CDR3 is 14 residues long. The DNA of the CDR3 is TGTGCCAGCAGCCCCGAGCGGTTCTCCTACGAGCAGTACTTC. This sequence encodes CASSPERFSYEQYF.

CDR3 sequence: CASSSLAGSEQYF. The DNA for the CDR3 is TGCGCCAGCAGTAGCCTAGCGGGGAGCGAGCAGTACTTC. The V call is TRBV10-1, the J call TRBJ2-5; 9 nucleotides agree with TRBD2. Matching the DNA end better, TRBJ2-7 makes the J call doubtful. The CDR3 is made up of 13 amino acids. Germline lookup yields CDR1 WNHNN and CDR2 SYGVQD (reference sequence).

This clone was detected only once. V and J are TRBV27 and TRBJ2-2; D not certain. The CDR3 sequence is 16 residues long. Germline V CDR1 and CDR2: MNHEY, SMNVEV (reference sequence). V was shortened by 7 bases and J by 1 base, with 16 bases between the two germline ends. The CDR3 DNA is TGTGCCAGCACCAAAGGCGCGAAACAGAACACCGGGGAGCTGTTTTTT. It translates to CASTKGAKQNTGELFF.

The chain uses TRBV27 and TRBJ1-1; the D gene is possibly TRBD1 (6 bases). Trimming pared 6 bases from V and 4 bases from J, leaving 12 bases between. The germline CDR1 and CDR2 sequences are MNHEY and SMNVEV (reference sequence). The CDR3 spans 13 residues. CDR3 sequence: CASRKQGSTEAFF. The CDR3 DNA follows: TGTGCCAGCAGGAAACAGGGATCCACTGAAGCTTTCTTT.

The chain couples TRBV27 to TRBJ2-1; tentative D call: TRBD1 (5 bases). Germline-derived CDR1 and CDR2 are MNHEY and SMNVEV (reference sequence). The CDR3 has 16 residues. V was cut by 6 bases and J by 1 base, with 16 bases left in between. In DNA form, the CDR3 reads TGTGCCAGCAGGCCGGACACCGGCTGGTCCTACAATGAGCAGTTCTTC. This sequence encodes CASRPDTGWSYNEQFF.

The V and J genes are TRBV5-8 and TRBJ2-1; D may correspond to TRBD1 or TRBD2 (6 bases each). The CDR3 covers 15 residues. Between the trimmed V and J ends, which lost 4 bases and 8 bases, there was a span of 19 bases. The germline V gene encodes CDR1 SGHTS and CDR2 YDEGEE. CDR3 residues: CASSLSIVGGDEQFF. For the CDR3, the DNA is TGTGCCAGCAGCCTATCCATCGTGGGGGGCGATGAGCAGTTCTTC.

The rearrangement links TRBV12-5 to TRBJ2-5; tentative D call: TRBD1 (6 bases). V was pared by 6 bases and J by 4 bases, with 15 bases between. The germline V gene encodes CDR1 LGHNT and CDR2 FRNRAP. CDR3 length: 14 residues. CDR3 sequence reads: CASGLQGGLETQYF. DNA for the CDR3: TGTGCTAGTGGCTTACAGGGCGGATTAGAGACCCAGTACTTC.

V gene TRBV10-2 combines with J gene TRBJ2-7; D may be TRBD2 (5 bases). V lost 7 bases and J lost 0, with 10 bases in between. CDR3 length: 13 amino acids. CDR1 and CDR2 (germline): WSHSY, SAAADI. CDR3 coding DNA: TGCGCCAGCACTAGCCCGAACTCCTACGAGCAGTACTTC. The encoded protein is CASTSPNSYEQYF.

The V gene is TRBV11-2, the J gene TRBJ2-7; weak D call: TRBD2 (6 bases). Germline V gives CDR1 SGHAT, CDR2 FQNNGV. The V gene lost 5 bases and the J gene lost 2 bases, with 13 bases spanning the gap. The CDR3 extends over 14 amino acids. In DNA form, the CDR3 reads TGTGCCAGCAGCCCTGCCGGGGGTACCTACGAGCAGTACTTC. It yields the protein CASSPAGGTYEQYF.

The chain has TRBV6-1 and TRBJ1-5; 10 positions agree with TRBD1. The V segment lost 4 bases and the J segment 1 base; nucleotides outside the gene matches: 7. CDR3 length equals 17 residues. Per the germline V gene, CDR1 is MNHNS and CDR2 is SASEGT. CDR3 residues: CASSGTGGRSSNQPQHF. CDR3 sequence (DNA): TGTGCCAGCAGTGGGACAGGGGGACGATCCAGCAATCAGCCCCAGCATTTT.

This clone was seen a handful of times. V gene TRBV4-1 combines with J gene TRBJ2-7; 7 nucleotides agree with TRBD1. V was clipped by 0 bases and J by 4 bases; unmatched bases: 6. The V gene's germline CDR1 is MGHRA and CDR2 YSYEKL. The CDR3 covers 15 residues. CDR3 loop: CASSQDGPRGYEQYF. DNA of the CDR3: TGCGCCAGCAGCCAAGACGGGCCCAGGGGGTACGAGCAGTACTTC.

The chain employs TRBV29-1 and TRBJ2-7; 11 positions agree with TRBD2. This CDR3 is 13 amino acids long. Losses at the gene ends were 1 base for V and 4 bases for J; bases not matched to a gene: 0. Per germline, CDR1 SQVTM and CDR2 ANQGSEA. CDR3 coding DNA: TGCAGCGTTGAAGGACTAGCGGGATACGAGCAGTACTTC. Translating gives CSVEGLAGYEQYF.

In DNA, the CDR3 is TGTGCCAGCTCACCACTAGCGGGGCCTAGCACAGATACGCAGTATTTT. Amino acid sequence: CASSPLAGPSTDTQYF. The J gene is TRBJ2-3, the V gene TRBV18; 8 bases match TRBD2. After removal of 1 base from V and 0 bases from J, the junction contained 3 bases not matched to a gene. This CDR3 spans 16 amino acids. CDR1 and CDR2 (germline): KGHSH, LQKENI.

The rearrangement joins TRBV5-1 to TRBJ1-4; D possibly corresponds to TRBD1 (5 bases). This CDR3 spans 15 amino acids. Germline assignment: CDR1 SGHRS and CDR2 YFSETQ. Trimming pared 4 bases from V and 3 bases from J, leaving 13 bases between. CDR3 sequence (DNA): TGCGCCAGCAGCGTATCAGGGAACGCTAATGAAAAACTGTTTTTT. This encodes CASSVSGNANEKLFF.

The J gene is TRBJ2-3, the V gene TRBV5-1; possibly TRBD2 for D (6 bases). CDR3 size: 14 residues. V lost 0 bases, J lost 1 base, and 6 bases lay in between. Germline V gene data show CDR1 as SGHRS and CDR2 as YFSETQ. The DNA of the CDR3 is TGCGCCAGCAGCTTGGCGGGGGGCACAGATACGCAGTATTTT. It encodes CASSLAGGTDTQYF.